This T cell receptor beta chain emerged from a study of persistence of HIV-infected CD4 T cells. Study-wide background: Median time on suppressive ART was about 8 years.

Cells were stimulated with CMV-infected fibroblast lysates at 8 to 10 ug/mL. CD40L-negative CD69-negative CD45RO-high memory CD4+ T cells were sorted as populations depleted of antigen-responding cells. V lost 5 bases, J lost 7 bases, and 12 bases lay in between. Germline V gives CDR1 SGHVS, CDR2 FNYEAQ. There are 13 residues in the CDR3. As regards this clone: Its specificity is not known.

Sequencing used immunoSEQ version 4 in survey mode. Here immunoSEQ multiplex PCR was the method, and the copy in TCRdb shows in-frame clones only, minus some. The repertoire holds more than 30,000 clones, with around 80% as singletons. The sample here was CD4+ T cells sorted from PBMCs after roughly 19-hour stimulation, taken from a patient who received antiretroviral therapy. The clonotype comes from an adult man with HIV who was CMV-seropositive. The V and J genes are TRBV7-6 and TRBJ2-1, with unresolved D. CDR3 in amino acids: CASSEILRNEQFF. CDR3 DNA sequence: TGTGCCAGCAGCGAAATTTTGAGGAATGAGCAGTTCTTC.